What follows are 31 T cell receptor beta chains derived from one specimen sequenced in a study of cytomegalovirus exposure and HLA in healthy donors. PCR used 60 Vbeta primers and 13 Jbeta primers. Repertoires were generated with immunoSEQ multiplex PCR, while TCRdb's copy carries only in-frame clones and drops some. The sample has about 160,000 clones, and its top ten clones hold over 1%. The material sequenced was PBMCs. These receptors were obtained from a woman in her sixties or seventies in good health and CMV-seronegative.

The rearrangement joins TRBV27 to TRBJ1-5; D perhaps matches TRBD1 (5 bases). CDR3 length equals 13 residues. V shed 8 bases and J shed 11 bases, with 19 bases lying between them. In germline, CDR1 is MNHEY, CDR2 SMNVEV (reference sequence). The CDR3 is CASGAGWDAAQHF. The CDR3, as DNA: TGTGCCAGCGGGGCAGGGTGGGATGCGGCCCAGCATTTT.

This chain uses TRBV5-4 with TRBJ2-3, with a tentative D call TRBD1 (6 bases). The CDR3 extends over 13 amino acids. Trimming left V 7 bases short and J 1 base short, with 10 bases between. CDR1 and CDR2 (germline): SGHNT, YYREEE (reference sequence). CDR3: CASLGAGTDTQYF. DNA of the CDR3: TGTGCCAGCTTGGGGGCGGGCACAGATACGCAGTATTTT.

Written as DNA, the CDR3 is TGTGCCAGCAGCCATCAGAGACAGGGTAACTATGGCTACACCTTC. It yields the protein CASSHQRQGNYGYTF. V and J are TRBV5-8 and TRBJ1-2, with 7 bases aligning to TRBD1. The germline V gene encodes CDR1 SGHTS and CDR2 YDEGEE. This CDR3 is 15 amino acids long. The junction had 7 bases not matched to a gene; V was cut back by 4 bases and J by 1 base.

The V and J genes are TRBV7-9 and TRBJ2-3; TRBD2 matches 7 bases. Germline V gene lookup returns CDR1 SEHNR and CDR2 FQNEAQ (reference sequence). V lost 4 bases to trimming and J lost 2 bases; unmatched junction nucleotides: 6. This CDR3 has 15 residues. In DNA, the CDR3 is TGTGCCAGCAGCTCCTTAGCGGGTGCCACAGATACGCAGTATTTT. This gives the protein CASSSLAGATDTQYF. Combining the CDR3 with reference TRBV7-9 and TRBJ2-3 gives the whole variable domain DTGVSQNPRHKITKRGQNVTFRCDPISEHNRLYWYRQTLGQGPEFLTYFQNEAQLEKSRLLSDRFSAERPKGSFSTLEIQRTEQGDSAMYLCASSSLAGATDTQYFGPGTRLTVL.

This rearrangement joins TRBV19 to TRBJ1-5, with a weak D call TRBD1 (6 bases). With 2 bases removed from V and 6 bases from J, the gap between germline ends came to 14 bases. The CDR3 covers 15 residues. Germline values: CDR1 LNHDA, CDR2 SQIVND (reference sequence). CDR3 DNA sequence: TGTGCCAGTAGTATAAAGGAGCCAGGGGCTCAGCCCCAGCATTTT. Its protein product is CASSIKEPGAQPQHF.

The gene calls are TRBV18 and TRBJ1-4; TRBD1 matches 9 bases. The CDR3 has 16 residues. J lost 7 bases, V lost 2 bases, and 8 bases had no gene match. The V gene's germline CDR1 is KGHSH and CDR2 LQKENI. The CDR3 DNA reads TGTGCCAGCTCACCATCAACAGGGGGCGTAGTTGAAAAACTGTTTTTT. Residues: CASSPSTGGVVEKLFF.

This chain joins TRBV7-6 and TRBJ2-3; D might be TRBD2 (7 bases). This CDR3 spans 17 amino acids. V was trimmed by 3 bases and J by 4 bases, leaving 20 bases between them. Germline CDR1 is SGHVS and CDR2 is FNYEAQ. DNA for the CDR3: TGTGCCAGCAGCTTCCCCCCCGGAGGGGGGGGCTCAGATACGCAGTATTTT. This encodes CASSFPPGGGGSDTQYF.

The V gene is TRBV2, the J gene TRBJ1-1; 7 bases line up with TRBD1. The trim removed 8 bases at V and 1 base at J, leaving 10 bases unmatched. There are 15 residues in the CDR3. CDR1 and CDR2 from the germline V gene are SNHLY and FYNNEI. The CDR3 spells CASVLEGAGNTEAFF. Here the CDR3 DNA reads TGTGCCAGCGTGCTGGAGGGGGCCGGGAACACTGAAGCTTTCTTT. Using reference TRBV2 and TRBJ1-1 for the parts outside the CDR3, the full variable domain is EPEVTQTPSHQVTQMGQEVILRCVPISNHLYFYWYRQILGQKVEFLVSFYNNEISEKSEIFDDQFSVERPDGSNFTLKIRSTKLEDSAMYFCASVLEGAGNTEAFFGQGTRLTVV.

V is TRBV27 and J is TRBJ1-1; D uncertain. The CDR3 extends over 14 amino acids. V shed 5 bases and J shed 0 bases, with 10 bases lying between them. Germline CDR1 MNHEY, CDR2 SMNVEV (reference sequence). In DNA, the CDR3 is TGTGCCAGCAGTCTGGGCTTTGTGAACACTGAAGCTTTCTTT. Residues: CASSLGFVNTEAFF.

V and J are TRBV7-2 and TRBJ1-2, with D uncertain. Trimming removed 5 bases at V and 5 bases at J, with 12 bases between. This CDR3 has 13 amino acids. Germline V gives CDR1 SGHTA, CDR2 FQGNSA. CDR3 nucleotides: TGTGCCAGCAGCCCCTATAATTCTTATGGCTACACCTTC. As protein: CASSPYNSYGYTF.

The gene calls are TRBV5-1 and TRBJ2-5; D is possibly TRBD2 (5 bases). The germline V gene has CDR1 SGHRS and CDR2 YFSETQ. CDR3 size: 15 residues. Trimming removed 1 base at V and 1 base at J, with 11 bases between. This CDR3 reads CASSLNTRGQETQYF. The DNA for the CDR3 is TGCGCCAGCAGCTTGAACACCCGGGGCCAAGAGACCCAGTACTTC.

This chain joins TRBV9 and TRBJ2-1; a possible D gene is TRBD2 (6 bases). Trimming removed 7 bases at V and 6 bases at J, with 11 bases between. The CDR3 loop spans 12 amino acids. The germline CDR1 and CDR2 sequences are SGDLS and YYNGEE. The CDR3 is CASGRGSNEQFF. The CDR3 coding sequence is TGTGCCAGCGGCCGGGGGAGCAATGAGCAGTTCTTC.

The chain recombines TRBV2 with TRBJ2-5; D is unclear. Germline V lookup: CDR1 SNHLY, CDR2 FYNNEI. V gave up 2 bases and J gave up 13 bases, with 8 bases separating them. The CDR3 totals 10 residues. This chain's CDR3 is CASSESNLYF. In DNA form, the CDR3 reads TGTGCCAGCAGTGAAAGCAACCTGTACTTC.

The chain couples TRBV6-5 to TRBJ2-3, with 9 bases aligning to TRBD1. Per germline, CDR1 MNHEY and CDR2 SVGAGI. The CDR3 extends over 14 amino acids. The ends lost 5 bases at V and 3 bases at J; junction bases unmatched: 3. The CDR3 here is CASSQDRGTDTQYF. For the CDR3, the DNA is TGTGCCAGCAGTCAGGACAGGGGAACAGATACGCAGTATTTT.

The V call is TRBV5-6, the J call TRBJ2-1; 14 nucleotides agree with TRBD2. Germline values: CDR1 SGHDT, CDR2 YYEEEE. The CDR3 has 18 residues. V lost 4 bases to trimming and J lost 4 bases; unmatched junction nucleotides: 10. The CDR3 nucleotides read TGTGCCAGCAGCCCCGGGATGGGGACTAGCGGGAGTTACAATGAGCAGTTCTTC. Translating gives CASSPGMGTSGSYNEQFF.

This chain uses TRBV5-5 with TRBJ1-1; possible D gene TRBD1, 6 bases. Deletions cut 3 bases from V and 7 bases from J, with 13 bases between. The CDR3 is 13 amino acids. From germline, CDR1 is SGHKS and CDR2 YYEKEE (reference sequence). CDR3 nucleotide sequence: TGTGCCAGCAGCTCAAAACAGGGAAATGAAGCTTTCTTT. As protein: CASSSKQGNEAFF.

The chain couples TRBV15 to TRBJ1-1, with D unresolved. The CDR3 is 14 residues long. V was cut by 5 bases and J by 1 base, with 11 bases left in between. Germline V gene data show CDR1 as LNHNV and CDR2 as YYDKDF (reference sequence). The DNA for the CDR3 is TGTGCCACCAGCTGGCGCCGGGGGAACACTGAAGCTTTCTTT. This translates into CATSWRRGNTEAFF.

The chain recombines TRBV6-6 with TRBJ1-2, with D perhaps matching TRBD1 (5 bases). The CDR3 runs to 14 residues. Germline V gene lookup returns CDR1 MNHNY and CDR2 SVGAGI (reference sequence). V gave up 2 bases and J gave up 3 bases, with 10 bases separating them. CDR3 amino acids: CASSYDGGDYGYTF. The CDR3 DNA follows: TGTGCCAGCAGTTACGACGGGGGTGACTATGGCTACACCTTC.

This chain uses TRBV19 with TRBJ1-1; unclear D gene. This CDR3 contains 13 residues. The V gene lost 4 bases and the J gene lost 1 base, with 7 bases spanning the gap. Germline-derived CDR1 and CDR2 are LNHDA and SQIVND (reference sequence). In DNA, the CDR3 is TGTGCCAGTAGTACCCGGGGGAACACTGAAGCTTTCTTT. As protein: CASSTRGNTEAFF.

The chain uses TRBV6-1 and TRBJ2-7, with D possibly matching TRBD1 (6 bases). The CDR3 spans 16 residues. CDR1 MNHNS and CDR2 SASEGT come from the germline V gene. Trimming stripped 3 bases from V and 2 bases from J, with 17 bases between. The chain's CDR3 is CASSEADRSPPYEQYF. The CDR3 DNA reads TGTGCCAGCAGTGAGGCCGACAGGTCGCCTCCCTACGAGCAGTACTTC.

The chain joins TRBV6-1 to TRBJ1-1, with 7 nucleotides matching TRBD1. Germline values: CDR1 MNHNS, CDR2 SASEGT. The CDR3 contains 15 residues. After removal of 0 bases from V and 5 bases from J, the junction contained 6 bases not matched to a gene. CDR3 sequence: CASSEAGTGATEAFF. For the CDR3, the DNA is TGTGCCAGCAGTGAAGCGGGTACAGGGGCAACTGAAGCTTTCTTT.

V is TRBV9 and J is TRBJ2-7, with D possibly being TRBD2 (5 bases). Trimming took off 1 base at V and 4 bases at J, with 15 bases between the two ends. The CDR3 consists of 15 residues. The germline gives CDR1 SGDLS, CDR2 YYNGEE. CDR3 nucleotide sequence: TGTGCCAGCAGCGTAACGGCGGGCCTTGGGTACGAGCAGTACTTC. Translation gives CASSVTAGLGYEQYF.

The J gene is TRBJ2-3, the V gene TRBV5-1, with a weak D call TRBD1 (5 bases). Trimming pared 2 bases from V and 0 bases from J, leaving 13 bases between. CDR1 is SGHRS and CDR2 is YFSETQ in the germline V gene. The CDR3 runs to 16 residues. Written as DNA, the CDR3 is TGCGCCAGCAGCTTACGACAGACTTCTAGCACAGATACGCAGTATTTT. Protein: CASSLRQTSSTDTQYF.

V and J are TRBV11-3 and TRBJ2-7, with a possible D match to TRBD2 (6 bases). Between the trimmed V and J ends, which lost 4 bases and 6 bases, there was a span of 13 bases. Looked up from germline, CDR1 is SGHNT and CDR2 is YENEEA. The CDR3 is 13 amino acids. CDR3 residues: CASSYDGGSEQYF. For the CDR3, the DNA is TGTGCCAGCAGCTACGACGGGGGAAGCGAGCAGTACTTC.

This sequence joins TRBV15 and TRBJ2-7; 9 bases line up with TRBD1. The CDR3 covers 15 residues. Germline V gene data show CDR1 as LNHNV and CDR2 as YYDKDF (reference sequence). V trimming: 7 bases; J trimming: 3 bases; junction bases outside the gene matches: 10. The CDR3 DNA is TGTGCCACCACCCCGGGACAGGGAACTTTCTACGAGCAGTACTTC. Residues: CATTPGQGTFYEQYF. The entire variable domain, with the rest obtained from reference TRBV15 and TRBJ2-7, is as follows: DAMVIQNPRYQVTQFGKPVTLSCSQTLNHNVMYWYQQKSSQAPKLLFHYYDKDFNNEADTPDNFQSRRPNTSFCFLDIRSPGLGDTAMYLCATTPGQGTFYEQYFGPGTRLTVT.

The chain has TRBV27 and TRBJ1-5; 12 bases align to TRBD1. The germline V gene has CDR1 MNHEY and CDR2 SMNVEV (reference sequence). The V gene end was trimmed by 8 bases and the J gene end by 3 bases; junction bases not matched to a gene: 2. The CDR3 length is 14 residues. CDR3 residues: CASGDRGLNQPQHF. CDR3 in DNA: TGTGCCAGCGGGGACAGGGGGCTCAATCAGCCCCAGCATTTT.

Written as DNA, the CDR3 is TGTGCCAGTAGTATTTCTAGAGCAAGAGTCGATGAGCAGTTCTTC. Protein product: CASSISRARVDEQFF. J is TRBJ2-1 and V is TRBV19; D is unresolved. The V gene's germline CDR1 is LNHDA and CDR2 SQIVND (reference sequence). The V and J ends lost 3 bases and 8 bases respectively, with 17 bases between them. CDR3 size: 15 residues.

The rearrangement joins TRBV9 to TRBJ1-3; D gene unclear. This CDR3 comprises 14 residues. Germline assignment: CDR1 SGDLS and CDR2 YYNGEE. V dropped 0 bases and J dropped 0 bases, with 4 bases sitting between them. This chain's CDR3 is CASSVDSSGNTIYF. The CDR3 coding sequence is TGTGCCAGCAGCGTAGACAGCTCTGGAAACACCATATATTTT.

The V call is TRBV6-6, the J call TRBJ1-4, with 8 bases that match TRBD1. The CDR3 is 16 residues long. V shed 6 bases, J shed 0 bases, and the junction held 6 bases outside the gene matches. CDR1 MNHNY and CDR2 SVGAGI come from the germline V gene (reference sequence). CDR3 bases: TGTGCCAGCAGCCGACAGGGGCCATCAACTAATGAAAAACTGTTTTTT. As protein: CASSRQGPSTNEKLFF.

The gene calls are TRBV12-5 and TRBJ1-2, with D perhaps matching TRBD1 (6 bases). This CDR3 has 13 amino acids. Per germline, CDR1 LGHNT and CDR2 FRNRAP. Deletions cut 6 bases from V and 4 bases from J, with 12 bases between. DNA for the CDR3: TGTGCTAGTGGCCAAACAGGGACCTATGGCTACACCTTC. Translated: CASGQTGTYGYTF.

This chain connects TRBV7-9 to TRBJ1-6, with D perhaps TRBD1 (5 bases). The V and J ends lost 5 bases and 14 bases respectively, with 16 bases between them. The CDR3 covers 13 residues. Germline CDR1 is SEHNR and CDR2 is FQNEAQ (reference sequence). CDR3 DNA sequence: TGTGCCAGCAGCCCTGGAGGGACCACAACCCTCCACTTT. Amino acids: CASSPGGTTTLHF.